The entry below gives a single T cell receptor beta chain sequence along with its context. Antigen: not known. This sample is part of a study of immune cell composition in non-small cell lung cancer. Findings and caveats of the study: Top 10 clone scores and clonality were higher in squamous than adenocarcinoma. Dominant in vivo tumour-associated clones were not shown to share tumour-reactive sequences. In adenocarcinoma, maximal tumour-associated clone frequency tracked TIL tumour reactivity.

Sequenced by immunoSEQ multiplex PCR; TCRdb stores in-frame clones only, minus some. Of roughly 10,000 clones in the sample, around 64% were seen once. CDR3 length equals 13 residues. V lost 4 bases to trimming and J lost 8 bases, with 15 bases between them. The germline CDR1 and CDR2 sequences are SGHNT and YYREEE (reference sequence). This receptor was identified in a human donor with non-small cell lung cancer. Sequenced material: lung tumor tissue. The genes are TRBV5-4 and TRBJ1-2; possible D gene TRBD1, 5 bases. The CDR3 nucleotides are TGTGCCAGCAGCCAAATTCAGGGCGGAGGCTACACCTTC. This codes for CASSQIQGGGYTF. Drawing the rest from reference TRBV5-4 and TRBJ1-2, the complete variable domain is ETGVTQSPTHLIKTRGQQVTLRCSSQSGHNTVSWYQQALGQGPQFIFQYYREEENGRGNFPPRFSGLQFPNYSSELNVNALELDDSALYLCASSQIQGGGYTFGSGTRLTVV.